Below, 7 T cell receptor beta chains from the same sample are listed, as sequenced in a study of chemoradiotherapy in HPV16-positive cancers. Assay: immunoSEQ multiplex PCR; the TCRdb copy retains only in-frame clones and omits some. The repertoire has some 11,000 clones, nearly 90% of them found once; the top ten carry roughly 2.6%. This material was collected from a patient who underwent chemoradiotherapy. Receptors were obtained from a human donor with HPV-associated anogenital cancer.

The J gene is TRBJ2-2, the V gene TRBV14; D remains ambiguous. The CDR3 runs 14 residues. Per germline, CDR1 SGHDN and CDR2 FVKESK. Trimming cost V 1 base and J 4 bases, with 7 bases left between them. This CDR3 reads CASSQVYGTGELFF. The CDR3 nucleotides read TGTGCCAGCAGCCAAGTTTACGGCACCGGGGAGCTGTTTTTT. Together with reference TRBV14 and TRBJ2-2, the CDR3 gives the full variable domain: EAGVTQFPSHSVIEKGQTVTLRCDPISGHDNLYWYRRVMGKEIKFLLHFVKESKQDESGMPNNRFLAERTGGTYSTLKVQPAELEDSGVYFCASSQVYGTGELFFGEGSRLTVL.

The chain has TRBV7-3 and TRBJ2-1; 9 bases match TRBD2. CDR1 and CDR2 from the germline V gene are SGHTA and FQGTGA. This CDR3 comprises 15 residues. After removal of 5 bases from V and 4 bases from J, the junction contained 6 bases not matched to a gene. Written as DNA, the CDR3 is TGTGCCAGCAGCGTAGATAGCGGGGGATACAATGAGCAGTTCTTC. It encodes CASSVDSGGYNEQFF. Complete variable domain (other parts from reference TRBV7-3 and TRBJ2-1): GAGVSQTPSNKVTEKGKYVELRCDPISGHTALYWYRQSLGQGPEFLIYFQGTGAADDSGLPNDRFFAVRPEGSVSTLKIQRTERGDSAVYLCASSVDSGGYNEQFFGPGTRLTVL.

This chain joins TRBV6-1 and TRBJ1-1; weak D call: TRBD1 (5 bases). The CDR3 loop spans 11 amino acids. The V gene's germline CDR1 is MNHNS and CDR2 SASEGT. The CDR3 region has the DNA TGTGCGCTCAGGGAGAACACTGAAGCTTTCTTT. Its translation: CALRENTEAFF.

This sequence joins TRBV6-5 and TRBJ1-2; D remains ambiguous. CDR3 length: 12 residues. Trimming took 6 bases from V and 2 from J, leaving 7 bases between them. Germline values: CDR1 MNHEY, CDR2 SVGAGI. Written as DNA, the CDR3 is TGTGCCAGCAGGGCCCACAACTATGGCTACACCTTC. It yields the protein CASRAHNYGYTF.

The V gene is TRBV6-6, the J gene TRBJ2-1; 10 bases are a match to TRBD2. This CDR3 has 16 amino acids. Germline V gene sequence: CDR1 MNHNY, CDR2 SVGAGI (reference sequence). V shed 2 bases and J 7 bases; nucleotides not matched to a gene: 8. The CDR3 loop is CASSYPTSGMGNEQFF. The CDR3 DNA reads TGTGCCAGCAGTTACCCCACTAGCGGGATGGGGAATGAGCAGTTCTTC.

This clone appeared a few times. CDR3 protein: CASRAVAGSHRELFF. The CDR3 region has the DNA TGTGCCAGCAGAGCCGTAGCGGGGAGTCACCGGGAGCTGTTTTTT. The chain recombines TRBV6-1 with TRBJ2-2; 8 nucleotides match TRBD2. Per the germline V gene, CDR1 is MNHNS and CDR2 is SASEGT. Trimming removed 6 bases from V and 9 bases from J; junction bases left unmatched: 12. The CDR3 has 15 amino acids.

This clone was detected a few times. The chain combines TRBV29-1 with TRBJ2-5, with 11 bases that match TRBD1. The CDR3 runs to 15 residues. CDR1 SQVTM and CDR2 ANQGSEA come from the germline V gene. V was clipped by 3 bases and J by 5 bases; unmatched bases: 8. CDR3 amino acids: CSVEADRGRSETQYF. CDR3 bases: TGCAGCGTTGAGGCGGACAGGGGGCGGTCTGAGACCCAGTACTTC.